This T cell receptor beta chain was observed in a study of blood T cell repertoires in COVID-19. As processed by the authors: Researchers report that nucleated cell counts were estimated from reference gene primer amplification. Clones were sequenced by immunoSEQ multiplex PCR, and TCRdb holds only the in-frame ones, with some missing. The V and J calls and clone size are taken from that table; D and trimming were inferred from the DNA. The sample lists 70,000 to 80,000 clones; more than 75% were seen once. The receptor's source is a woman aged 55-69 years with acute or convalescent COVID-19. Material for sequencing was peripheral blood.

CDR3 in DNA: TGTGCCAGCAGCCACTCCCTAGGTAGCGGGGATACCTCATACTTC. The encoded protein is CASSHSLGSGDTSYF. The chain links TRBV7-2 to TRBJ2-5; 8 nucleotides match TRBD2. The CDR3 covers 15 residues. CDR1 is SGHTA and CDR2 is FQGNSA in the germline V gene. The J segment lost 14 bases and the V segment lost 5 bases, leaving 19 bases of the junction unmatched.